Reported below is one T cell receptor beta chain. Its antigen remains unknown. Trimming removed 6 bases from V and 3 bases from J, with 11 bases in between. Per the germline V gene, CDR1 is SNHLY and CDR2 is FYNNEI. CDR3 length: 13 amino acids. These data are taken from a study of cytomegalovirus exposure and HLA in healthy donors. Study-level information: It was reported in a later analysis that the roughly 120 validation repertoires used the same platform as the roughly 700 first-cohort repertoires. Study-level findings and limits: With high specificity and sensitivity, the classifier reportedly diagnosed cytomegalovirus status. Cytomegalovirus association was assigned to 150 to 200 TCR beta chains. In vitro checks showed that a few CMV-associated chains really do target CMV antigens.

Some clones are missing from TCRdb's copy, which holds only in-frame ones; the method was immunoSEQ multiplex PCR. The repertoire holds 150,000 to 200,000 clones, with approximately 87% as singletons. The chain couples TRBV2 to TRBJ2-5, with D hard to call. Sequencing was carried out using PBMCs. This receptor was taken from a woman in her thirties in good health and CMV-seronegative. The CDR3 sequence: CASSQGQKETQYF. As DNA, the CDR3 is TGTGCCAGCAGCCAAGGTCAAAAAGAGACCCAGTACTTC. Complete variable domain (other parts from reference TRBV2 and TRBJ2-5): EPEVTQTPSHQVTQMGQEVILRCVPISNHLYFYWYRQILGQKVEFLVSFYNNEISEKSEIFDDQFSVERPDGSNFTLKIRSTKLEDSAMYFCASSQGQKETQYFGPGTRLLVL.